The clone carrying this T cell receptor beta chain was recorded many times. Its antigen is unknown. This specimen comes from a study of Graves' ophthalmopathy and Graves' hyperthyroidism. Study-level points and caveats: Most expanded clonotypes from thyroid (those above 0.001 frequency) were also found in blood.

Using RNA transcripts, the TCR beta CDR3 regions were amplified. HTBI primers were used in a first-round RT-PCR, which preceded a second-round multiplex PCR. TCRdb ran MiXCR on the multiplex PCR reads and lists one entry per CDR3 protein. The sample includes 350,000 to 400,000 distinct CDR3 sequences, 15% to 17% of them seen just once. Exclusion criteria comprised other autoimmune diseases, uncontrolled infections, pregnancy or lactation in patients. The TCR sequence derives from a woman younger than 30 with stable Graves' hyperthyroidism. The sequenced material came from peripheral blood.

The DNA of the CDR3 is TGCGCCAGCAGAACTAGCGGGGGCCTTTATAGCGAGCAGTACTTC. Its protein is CASRTSGGLYSEQYF. V gene TRBV10-2 combines with J gene TRBJ2-7, with 11 nucleotides matching TRBD2. J gave up 6 bases and V 6 bases, and 10 bases lay outside the gene matches. This CDR3 spans 15 amino acids. The V gene's germline CDR1 is WSHSY and CDR2 SAAADI.